This T cell receptor beta chain was identified during a study of cytotoxic CD8 clonotypes in ibrutinib-treated CLL. Study background: Among responders, roughly 24 were partial and 2 complete; after median approximately six years, roughly 14 stayed remitted and about 12 progressed.

The CDR3 runs 14 residues. Germline V lookup: CDR1 LNHNV, CDR2 YYDKDF (reference sequence). V dropped 6 bases and J dropped 1 base, with 10 bases sitting between them. Target depth was 1 in 200,000 to 1 in 1 million T cells, about 10x per clonotype. Libraries were prepared by immunoSEQ multiplex PCR; TCRdb keeps only in-frame clonotypes and omits some of them. The table lists 26,000 or so clones, roughly 60% of them singletons. The study, taken as a whole, reports: The clonality rise at ibrutinib response reflected private clonotype expansion.

This clone has only a few counts. Its antigen is as yet unknown. The chain carries TRBV15 and TRBJ1-5, with D uncertain. The clonotype originates from a human donor with chronic lymphocytic leukemia. The starting material was PBMCs, obtained before ibrutinib treatment. CDR3 bases: TGTGCCACCAGAGGTGTTCCGAGCAATCAGCCCCAGCATTTT. This encodes CATRGVPSNQPQHF.